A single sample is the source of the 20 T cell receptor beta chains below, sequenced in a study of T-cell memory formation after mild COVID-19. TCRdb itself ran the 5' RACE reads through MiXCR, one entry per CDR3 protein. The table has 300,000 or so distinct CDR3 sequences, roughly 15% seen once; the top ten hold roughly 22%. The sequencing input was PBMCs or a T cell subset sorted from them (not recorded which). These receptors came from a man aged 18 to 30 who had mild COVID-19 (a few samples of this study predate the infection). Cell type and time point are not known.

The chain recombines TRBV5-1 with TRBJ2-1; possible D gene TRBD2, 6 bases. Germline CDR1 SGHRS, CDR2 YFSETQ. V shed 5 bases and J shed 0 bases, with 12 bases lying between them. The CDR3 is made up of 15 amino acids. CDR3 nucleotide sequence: TGCGCCAGCAGACCCTGGGGGGACTCCTACAATGAGCAGTTCTTC. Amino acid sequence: CASRPWGDSYNEQFF.

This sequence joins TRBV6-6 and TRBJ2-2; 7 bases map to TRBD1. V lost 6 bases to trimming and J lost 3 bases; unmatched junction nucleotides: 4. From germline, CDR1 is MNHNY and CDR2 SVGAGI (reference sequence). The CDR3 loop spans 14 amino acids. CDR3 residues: CASSTGADTGELFF. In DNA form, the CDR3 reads TGTGCCAGCAGCACAGGGGCGGACACCGGGGAGCTGTTTTTT.

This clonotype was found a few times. CDR3 residues: CASSLASGGFGEQFF. As DNA, the CDR3 is TGTGCCAGCAGCTTGGCTAGCGGGGGTTTCGGTGAGCAGTTCTTC. The chain employs TRBV5-5 and TRBJ2-1; TRBD2 aligns across 10 bases. The length of the CDR3 is 15 residues. CDR1 is SGHKS and CDR2 is YYEKEE in the germline V gene (reference sequence). J lost 9 bases, V lost 0 bases, and 6 bases had no gene match.

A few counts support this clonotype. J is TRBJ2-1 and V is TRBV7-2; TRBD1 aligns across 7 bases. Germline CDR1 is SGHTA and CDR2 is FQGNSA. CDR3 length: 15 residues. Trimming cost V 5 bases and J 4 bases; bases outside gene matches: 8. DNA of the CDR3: TGTGCCAGCAGCCTCACAGGGGCCCTGTACAATGAGCAGTTCTTC. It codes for CASSLTGALYNEQFF. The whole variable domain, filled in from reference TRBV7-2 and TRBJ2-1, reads GAGVSQSPSNKVTEKGKDVELRCDPISGHTALYWYRQSLGQGLEFLIYFQGNSAPDKSGLPSDRFSAERTGGSVSTLTIQRTQQEDSAVYLCASSLTGALYNEQFFGPGTRLTVL.

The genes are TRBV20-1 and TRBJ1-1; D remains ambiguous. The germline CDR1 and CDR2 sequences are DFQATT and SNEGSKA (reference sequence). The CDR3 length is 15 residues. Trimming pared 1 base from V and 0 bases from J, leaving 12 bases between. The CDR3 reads CSARVVARVNTEAFF. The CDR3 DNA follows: TGCAGTGCTAGAGTCGTGGCACGAGTGAACACTGAAGCTTTCTTT.

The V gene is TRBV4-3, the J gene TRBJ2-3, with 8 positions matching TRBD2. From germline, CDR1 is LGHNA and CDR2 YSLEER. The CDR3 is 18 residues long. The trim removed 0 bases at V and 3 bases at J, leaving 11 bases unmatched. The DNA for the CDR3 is TGCGCCAGCAGCCAAGAGATCAGCGGGGGCAAGTGGACAGATACGCAGTATTTT. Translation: CASSQEISGGKWTDTQYF.

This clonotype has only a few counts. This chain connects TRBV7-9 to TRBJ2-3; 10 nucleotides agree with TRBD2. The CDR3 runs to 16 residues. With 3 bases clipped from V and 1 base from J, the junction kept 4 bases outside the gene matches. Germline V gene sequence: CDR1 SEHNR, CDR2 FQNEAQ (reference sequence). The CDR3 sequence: CASSFGLAGGTDTQYF. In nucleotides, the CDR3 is TGTGCCAGCAGCTTCGGGCTAGCGGGGGGCACAGATACGCAGTATTTT.

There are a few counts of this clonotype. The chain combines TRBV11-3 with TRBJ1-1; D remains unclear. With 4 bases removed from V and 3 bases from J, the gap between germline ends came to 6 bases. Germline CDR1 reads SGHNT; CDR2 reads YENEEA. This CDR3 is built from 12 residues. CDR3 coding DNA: TGTGCCAGCAGCTCAAGGGACACTGAAGCTTTCTTT. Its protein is CASSSRDTEAFF.

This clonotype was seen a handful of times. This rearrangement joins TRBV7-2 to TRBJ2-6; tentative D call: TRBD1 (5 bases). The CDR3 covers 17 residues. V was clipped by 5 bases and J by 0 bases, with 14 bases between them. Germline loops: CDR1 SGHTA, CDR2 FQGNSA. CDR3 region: CASSPRAGYSGANVLTF. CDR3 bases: TGTGCCAGCAGCCCTCGGGCAGGGTACTCTGGGGCCAACGTCCTGACTTTC.

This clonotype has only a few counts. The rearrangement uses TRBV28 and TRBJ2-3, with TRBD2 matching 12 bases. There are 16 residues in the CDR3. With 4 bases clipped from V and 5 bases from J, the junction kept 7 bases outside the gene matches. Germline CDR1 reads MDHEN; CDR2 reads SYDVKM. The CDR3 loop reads CASSSPTSGGLDTQYF. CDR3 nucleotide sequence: TGTGCCAGCAGTTCCCCGACTAGCGGGGGTTTAGATACGCAGTATTTT.

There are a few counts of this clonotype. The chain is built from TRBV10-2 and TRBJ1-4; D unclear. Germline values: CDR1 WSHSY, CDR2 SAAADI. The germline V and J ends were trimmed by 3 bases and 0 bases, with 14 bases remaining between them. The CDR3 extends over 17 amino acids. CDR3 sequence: CASSDKGNLATNEKLFF. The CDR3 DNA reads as TGCGCCAGCAGTGACAAAGGGAACCTTGCAACTAATGAAAAACTGTTTTTT.

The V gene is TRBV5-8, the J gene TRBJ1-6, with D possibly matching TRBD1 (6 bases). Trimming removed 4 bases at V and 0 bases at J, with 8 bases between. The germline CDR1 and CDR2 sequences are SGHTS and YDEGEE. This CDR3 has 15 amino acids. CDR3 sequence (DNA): TGTGCCAGCAGCGACAGGAGCTCCTATAATTCACCCCTCCACTTT. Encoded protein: CASSDRSSYNSPLHF.

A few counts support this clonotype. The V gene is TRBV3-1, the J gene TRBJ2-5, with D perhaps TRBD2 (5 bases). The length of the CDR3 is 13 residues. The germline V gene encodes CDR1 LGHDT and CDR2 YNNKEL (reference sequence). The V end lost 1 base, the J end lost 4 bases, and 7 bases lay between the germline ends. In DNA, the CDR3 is TGTGCCAGCAGCCAAGGAGGAGGAGAGACCCAGTACTTC. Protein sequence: CASSQGGGETQYF.

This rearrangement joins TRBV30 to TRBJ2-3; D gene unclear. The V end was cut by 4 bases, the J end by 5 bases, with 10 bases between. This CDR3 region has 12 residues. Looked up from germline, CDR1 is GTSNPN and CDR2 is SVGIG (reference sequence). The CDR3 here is CAWINIGDTQYF. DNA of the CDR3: TGTGCCTGGATTAATATCGGAGATACGCAGTATTTT.

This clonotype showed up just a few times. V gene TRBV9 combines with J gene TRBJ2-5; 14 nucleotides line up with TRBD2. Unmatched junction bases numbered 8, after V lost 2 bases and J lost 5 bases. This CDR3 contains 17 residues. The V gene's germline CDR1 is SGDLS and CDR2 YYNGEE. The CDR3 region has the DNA TGTGCCAGCAGCGTGACTAGCGGGGGGGCCGGGTTCGAGACCCAGTACTTC. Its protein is CASSVTSGGAGFETQYF.

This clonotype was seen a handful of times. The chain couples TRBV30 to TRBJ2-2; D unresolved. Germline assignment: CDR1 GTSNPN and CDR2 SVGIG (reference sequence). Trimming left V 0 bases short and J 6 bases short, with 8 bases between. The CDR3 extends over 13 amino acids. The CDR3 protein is CAWSVISSGELFF. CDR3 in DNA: TGTGCCTGGAGTGTTATATCGTCCGGGGAGCTGTTTTTT.

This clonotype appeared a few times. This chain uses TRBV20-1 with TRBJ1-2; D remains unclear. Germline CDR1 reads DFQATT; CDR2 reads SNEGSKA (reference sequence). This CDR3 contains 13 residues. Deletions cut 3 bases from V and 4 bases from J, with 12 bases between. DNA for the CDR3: TGCAGTGCTAGGAGGCGCGTGTTCTATGGCTACACCTTC. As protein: CSARRRVFYGYTF.

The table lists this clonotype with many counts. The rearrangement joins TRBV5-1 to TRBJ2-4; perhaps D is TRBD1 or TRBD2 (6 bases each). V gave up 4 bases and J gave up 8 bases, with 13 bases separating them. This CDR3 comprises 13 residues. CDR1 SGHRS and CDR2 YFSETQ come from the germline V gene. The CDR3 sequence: CASSVAGEDIQYF. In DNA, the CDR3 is TGCGCCAGCAGCGTGGCAGGGGAGGACATTCAGTACTTC. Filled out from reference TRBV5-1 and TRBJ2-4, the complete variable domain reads KAGVTQTPRYLIKTRGQQVTLSCSPISGHRSVSWYQQTPGQGLQFLFEYFSETQRNKGNFPGRFSGRQFSNSRSEMNVSTLELGDSALYLCASSVAGEDIQYFGAGTRLSVL.

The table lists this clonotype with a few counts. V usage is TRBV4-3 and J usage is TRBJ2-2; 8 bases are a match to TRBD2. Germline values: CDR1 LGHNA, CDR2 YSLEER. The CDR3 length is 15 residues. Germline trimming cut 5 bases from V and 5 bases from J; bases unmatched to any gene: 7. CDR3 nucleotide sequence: TGCGCCAGCAGCGTACGGGGGGGAATAACCGGGGAGCTGTTTTTT. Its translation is CASSVRGGITGELFF.

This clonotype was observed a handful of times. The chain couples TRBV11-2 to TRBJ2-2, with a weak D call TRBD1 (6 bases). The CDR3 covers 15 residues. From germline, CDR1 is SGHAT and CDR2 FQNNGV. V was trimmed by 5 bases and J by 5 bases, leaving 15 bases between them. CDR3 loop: CASSPWTESTGELFF. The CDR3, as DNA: TGTGCCAGCAGCCCGTGGACAGAATCGACCGGGGAGCTGTTTTTT.